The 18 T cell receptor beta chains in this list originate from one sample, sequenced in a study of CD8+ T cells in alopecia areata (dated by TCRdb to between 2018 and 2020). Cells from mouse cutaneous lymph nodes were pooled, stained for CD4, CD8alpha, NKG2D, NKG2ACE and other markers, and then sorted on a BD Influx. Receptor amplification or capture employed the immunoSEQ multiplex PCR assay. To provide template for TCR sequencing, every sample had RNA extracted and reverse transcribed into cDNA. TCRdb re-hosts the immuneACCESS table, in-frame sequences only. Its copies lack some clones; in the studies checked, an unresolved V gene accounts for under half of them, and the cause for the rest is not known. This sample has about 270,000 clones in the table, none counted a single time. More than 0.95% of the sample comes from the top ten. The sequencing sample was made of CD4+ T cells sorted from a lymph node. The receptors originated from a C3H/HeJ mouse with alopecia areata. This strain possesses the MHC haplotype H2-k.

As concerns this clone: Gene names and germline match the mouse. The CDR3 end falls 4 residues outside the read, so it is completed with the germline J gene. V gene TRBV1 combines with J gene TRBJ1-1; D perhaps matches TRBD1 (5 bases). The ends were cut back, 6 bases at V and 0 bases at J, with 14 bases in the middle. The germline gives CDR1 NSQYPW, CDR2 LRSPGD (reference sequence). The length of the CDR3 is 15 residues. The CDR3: CTCSPQTVANTEVFF. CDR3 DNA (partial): TGCACCTGCAGCCCCCAGACAGTTGCAAACACA.

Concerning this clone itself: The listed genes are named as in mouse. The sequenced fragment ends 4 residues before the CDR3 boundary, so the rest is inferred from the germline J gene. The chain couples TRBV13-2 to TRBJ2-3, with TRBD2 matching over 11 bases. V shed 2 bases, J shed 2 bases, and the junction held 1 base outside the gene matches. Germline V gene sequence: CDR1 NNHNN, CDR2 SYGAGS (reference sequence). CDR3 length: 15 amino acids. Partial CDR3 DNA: TGTGCCAGCGGTGAGGGACTGGGGGTTGCAGAA. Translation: CASGEGLGVAE. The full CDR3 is CASGEGLGVAETLYF.

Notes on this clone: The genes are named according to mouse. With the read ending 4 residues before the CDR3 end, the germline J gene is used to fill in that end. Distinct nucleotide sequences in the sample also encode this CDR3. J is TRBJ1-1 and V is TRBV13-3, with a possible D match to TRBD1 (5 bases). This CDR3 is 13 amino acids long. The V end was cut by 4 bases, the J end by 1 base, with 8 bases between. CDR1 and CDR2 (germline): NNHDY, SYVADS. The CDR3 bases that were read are TGTGCCAGCAGTCTTGACAGAAACACA. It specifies CASSLDRNT. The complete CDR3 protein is CASSLDRNTEVFF.

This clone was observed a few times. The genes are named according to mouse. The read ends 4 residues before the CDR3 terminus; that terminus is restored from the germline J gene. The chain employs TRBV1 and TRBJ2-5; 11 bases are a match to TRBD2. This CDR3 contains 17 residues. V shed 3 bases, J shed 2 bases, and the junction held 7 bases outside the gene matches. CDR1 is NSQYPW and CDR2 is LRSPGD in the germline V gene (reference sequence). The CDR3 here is CTCSAAGTGGGQDTQYF. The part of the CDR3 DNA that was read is TGCACCTGCAGTGCGGCCGGGACTGGGGGAGGCCAAGAC.

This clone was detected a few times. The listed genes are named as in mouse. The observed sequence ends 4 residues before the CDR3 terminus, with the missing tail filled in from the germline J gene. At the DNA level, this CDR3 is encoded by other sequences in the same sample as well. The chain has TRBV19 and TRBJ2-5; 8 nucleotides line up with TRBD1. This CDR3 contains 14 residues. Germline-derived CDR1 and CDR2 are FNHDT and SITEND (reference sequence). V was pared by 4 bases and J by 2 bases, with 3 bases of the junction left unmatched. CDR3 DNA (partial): TGTGCCAGCAGTCCCGGGACAGGCCAAGAC. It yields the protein CASSPGTGQD. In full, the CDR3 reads CASSPGTGQDTQYF.

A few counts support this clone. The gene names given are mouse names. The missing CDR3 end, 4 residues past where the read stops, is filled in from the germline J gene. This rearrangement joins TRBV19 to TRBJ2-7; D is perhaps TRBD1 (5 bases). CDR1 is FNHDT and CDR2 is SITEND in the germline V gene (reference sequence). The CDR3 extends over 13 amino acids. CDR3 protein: CASSGQGRDEQYF. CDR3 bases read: TGTGCCAGCAGCGGGCAGGGCCGAGAT.

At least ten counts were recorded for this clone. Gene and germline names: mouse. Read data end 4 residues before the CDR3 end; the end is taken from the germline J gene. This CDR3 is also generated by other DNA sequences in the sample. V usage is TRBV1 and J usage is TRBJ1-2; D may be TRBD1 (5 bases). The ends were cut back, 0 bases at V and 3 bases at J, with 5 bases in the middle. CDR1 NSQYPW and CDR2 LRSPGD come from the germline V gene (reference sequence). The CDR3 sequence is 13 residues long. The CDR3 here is CTCSADRDSDYTF. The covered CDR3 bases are TGCACCTGCAGTGCAGACAGGGACTCC.

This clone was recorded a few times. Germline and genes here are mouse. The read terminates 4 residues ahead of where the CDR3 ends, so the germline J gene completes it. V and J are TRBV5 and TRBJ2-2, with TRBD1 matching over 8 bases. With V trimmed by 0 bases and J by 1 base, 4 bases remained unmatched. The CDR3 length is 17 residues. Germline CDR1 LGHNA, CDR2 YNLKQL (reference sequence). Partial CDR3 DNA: TGTGCCAGCAGCCAAGATACGGACAGGGAAAACACCGGG. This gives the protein CASSQDTDRENTG. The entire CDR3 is CASSQDTDRENTGQLYF.

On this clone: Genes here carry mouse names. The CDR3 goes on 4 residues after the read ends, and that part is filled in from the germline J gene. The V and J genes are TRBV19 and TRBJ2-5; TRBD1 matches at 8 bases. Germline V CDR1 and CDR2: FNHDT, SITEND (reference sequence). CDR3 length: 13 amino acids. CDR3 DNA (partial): TGTGCCAGCAATATTCCAGGGGGCGAC. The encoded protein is CASNIPGGD. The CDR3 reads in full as CASNIPGGDTQYF.

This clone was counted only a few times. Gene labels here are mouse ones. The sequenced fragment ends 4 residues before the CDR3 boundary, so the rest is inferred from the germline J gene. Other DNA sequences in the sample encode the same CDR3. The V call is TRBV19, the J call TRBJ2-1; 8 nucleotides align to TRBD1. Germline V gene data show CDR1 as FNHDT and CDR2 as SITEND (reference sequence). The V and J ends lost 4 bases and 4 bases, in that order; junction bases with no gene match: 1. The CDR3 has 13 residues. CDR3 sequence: CASSRDRYAEQFF. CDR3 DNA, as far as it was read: TGTGCCAGCAGTCGGGACAGGTATGCT.

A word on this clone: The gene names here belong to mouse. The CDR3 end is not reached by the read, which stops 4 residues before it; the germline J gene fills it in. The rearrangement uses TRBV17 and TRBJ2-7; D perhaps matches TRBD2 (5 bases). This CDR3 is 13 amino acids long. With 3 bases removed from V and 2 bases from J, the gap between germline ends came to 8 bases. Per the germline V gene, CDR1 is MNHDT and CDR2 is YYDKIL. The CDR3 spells CASSSGEAYEQYF. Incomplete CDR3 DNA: TGTGCTAGCAGTAGTGGGGAAGCCTAT.

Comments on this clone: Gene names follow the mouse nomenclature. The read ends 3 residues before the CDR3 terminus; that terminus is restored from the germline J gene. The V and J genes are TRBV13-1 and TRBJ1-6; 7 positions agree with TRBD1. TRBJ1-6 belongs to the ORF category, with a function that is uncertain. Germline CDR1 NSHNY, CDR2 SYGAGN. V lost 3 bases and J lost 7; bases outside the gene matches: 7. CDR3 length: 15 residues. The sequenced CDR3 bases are TGTGCCAGCAGTGGACAGGGAAGGGGGAATTCGCCC. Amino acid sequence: CASSGQGRGNSP. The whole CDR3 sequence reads CASSGQGRGNSPLYF.

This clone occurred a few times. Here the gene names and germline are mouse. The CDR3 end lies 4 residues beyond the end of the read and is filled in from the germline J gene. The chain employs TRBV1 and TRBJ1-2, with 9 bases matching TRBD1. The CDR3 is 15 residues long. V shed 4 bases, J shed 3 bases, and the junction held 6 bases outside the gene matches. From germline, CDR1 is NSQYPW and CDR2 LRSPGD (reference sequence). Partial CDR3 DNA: TGCACCTGCAGTGAACAGGGGGCGCGTGACTCC. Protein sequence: CTCSEQGARDS. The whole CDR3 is CTCSEQGARDSDYTF.

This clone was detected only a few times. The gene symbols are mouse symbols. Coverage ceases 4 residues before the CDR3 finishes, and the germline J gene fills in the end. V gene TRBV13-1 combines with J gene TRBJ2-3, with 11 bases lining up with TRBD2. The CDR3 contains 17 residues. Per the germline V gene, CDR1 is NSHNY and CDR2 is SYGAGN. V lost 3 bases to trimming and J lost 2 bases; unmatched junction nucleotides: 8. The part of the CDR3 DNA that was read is TGTGCCAGCAGTGGGGAACTGGGGGGGCGCCCTGCAGAA. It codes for CASSGELGGRPAE. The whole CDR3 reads CASSGELGGRPAETLYF.

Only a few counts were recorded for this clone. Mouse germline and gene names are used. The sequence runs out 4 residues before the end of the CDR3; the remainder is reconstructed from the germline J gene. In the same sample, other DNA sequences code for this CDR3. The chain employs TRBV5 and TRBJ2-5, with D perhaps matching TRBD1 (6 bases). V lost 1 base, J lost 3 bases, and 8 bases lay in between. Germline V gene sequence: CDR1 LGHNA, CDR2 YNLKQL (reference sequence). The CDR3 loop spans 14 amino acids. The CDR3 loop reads CASSQGTVQDTQYF. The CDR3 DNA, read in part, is TGTGCCAGCAGCCAAGGGACAGTACAAGAC.

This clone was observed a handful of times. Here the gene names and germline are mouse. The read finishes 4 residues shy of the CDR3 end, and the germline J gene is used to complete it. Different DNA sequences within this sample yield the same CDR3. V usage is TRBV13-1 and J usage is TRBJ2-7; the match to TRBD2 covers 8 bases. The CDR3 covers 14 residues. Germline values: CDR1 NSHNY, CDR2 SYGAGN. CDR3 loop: CASSDAWGAYEQYF. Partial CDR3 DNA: TGTGCCAGCAGTGATGCCTGGGGGGCTTAT.

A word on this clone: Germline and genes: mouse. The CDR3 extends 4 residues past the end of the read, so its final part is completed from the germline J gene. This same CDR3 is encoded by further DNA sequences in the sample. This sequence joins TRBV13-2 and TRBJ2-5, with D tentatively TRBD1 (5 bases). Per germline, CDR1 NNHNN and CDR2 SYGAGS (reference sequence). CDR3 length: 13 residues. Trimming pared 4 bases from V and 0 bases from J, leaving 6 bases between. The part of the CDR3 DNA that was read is TGTGCCAGCGGTAGACAGAACCAAGAC. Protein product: CASGRQNQD. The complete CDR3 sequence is CASGRQNQDTQYF.

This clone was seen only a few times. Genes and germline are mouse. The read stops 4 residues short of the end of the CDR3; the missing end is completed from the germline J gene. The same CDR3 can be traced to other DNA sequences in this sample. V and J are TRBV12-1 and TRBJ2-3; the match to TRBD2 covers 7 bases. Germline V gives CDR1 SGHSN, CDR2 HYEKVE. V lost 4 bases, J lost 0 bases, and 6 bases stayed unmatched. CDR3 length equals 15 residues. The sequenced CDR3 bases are TGTGCCAGCTCCCCGGGGGGGACTAGTGCAGAA. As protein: CASSPGGTSAE. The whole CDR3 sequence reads CASSPGGTSAETLYF.